Listed here are 28 T cell receptor beta chains from one sample, sequenced in a study of T-cell memory formation after mild COVID-19. TCRdb itself ran the 5' RACE reads through MiXCR, one entry per CDR3 protein. Among roughly 190,000 distinct CDR3 sequences, 8% to 11% were seen once, and the ten largest hold 2.5% to 3.5%. Sequencing used PBMCs or a T cell subset sorted from them (not recorded which). The receptors stem from a man between 18 and 29 years old who had mild COVID-19 (a few samples of this study predate the infection). Cell type and time point are not known.

This clonotype was seen repeatedly, ten times or more. This rearrangement joins TRBV5-1 to TRBJ2-7; 7 nucleotides match TRBD2. Germline V gives CDR1 SGHRS, CDR2 YFSETQ. The CDR3 is 14 residues long. The V gene end was trimmed by 1 base and the J gene end by 5 bases; junction bases not matched to a gene: 6. This CDR3 reads CASSLQSGEDEQYF. In DNA, the CDR3 is TGCGCCAGCAGCTTGCAAAGCGGGGAGGACGAGCAGTACTTC.

V is TRBV6-1 and J is TRBJ2-4; TRBD1 agrees at 7 bases. Germline trimming cut 4 bases from V and 6 bases from J; bases unmatched to any gene: 6. The CDR3 totals 14 residues. From germline, CDR1 is MNHNS and CDR2 SASEGT. DNA of the CDR3: TGTGCCAGCAGTGTAGAGGCAGGGGGAAACATTCAGTACTTC. This translates into CASSVEAGGNIQYF.

The chain is built from TRBV7-2 and TRBJ2-7; 8 nucleotides line up with TRBD1. Trimming cost V 2 bases and J 3 bases; bases outside gene matches: 6. This CDR3 comprises 15 residues. CDR1 SGHTA and CDR2 FQGNSA come from the germline V gene. The CDR3 DNA sequence: TGTGCCAGCAGCTTATATACAGGGGGTAGCTACGAGCAGTACGTC. This translates into CASSLYTGGSYEQYV.

A few counts support this clonotype. The rearrangement links TRBV12-3 or TRBV12-4 to TRBJ2-7, with 8 bases lining up with TRBD2. Trimming took 5 bases from V and 9 from J; bases not matched to a gene: 12. There are 14 residues in the CDR3. DNA of the CDR3: TGTGCCAGCAGTCCGACCACGGGAGGGGCCAGGCAGTACGTC. Residues: CASSPTTGGARQYV.

This clonotype was found a few times. The V gene is TRBV5-1, the J gene TRBJ2-3; D possibly corresponds to TRBD1 (6 bases). The V end was cut by 1 base, the J end by 4 bases, with 16 bases between. CDR3 length: 16 amino acids. Germline CDR1 and CDR2: SGHRS and YFSETQ. CDR3 in DNA: TGCGCCAGCAGCTTGCAAAACAGGGCAGTGGCAGATACGCAGTATTTT. This gives the protein CASSLQNRAVADTQYF.

This clonotype was found a few times. The rearrangement joins TRBV5-1 to TRBJ2-7, with 10 positions matching TRBD1. J gave up 4 bases and V 0 bases, and 1 base lay outside the gene matches. Germline V gene sequence: CDR1 SGHRS, CDR2 YFSETQ. This CDR3 contains 14 residues. In DNA, the CDR3 is TGCGCCAGCAGCTTGGAGGGACAGGGGTACGAGCAGTACGTC. Translating it yields CASSLEGQGYEQYV.

There are a few counts of this clonotype. The chain combines TRBV5-1 with TRBJ2-7; D is ambiguous. V was clipped by 0 bases and J by 0 bases, with 7 bases between them. The germline CDR1 and CDR2 sequences are SGHRS and YFSETQ. The CDR3 sequence is 14 residues long. In nucleotides, the CDR3 is TGCGCCAGCAGCTTGGTCCCGGCCTCCTACGAGCAGTACTTC. It encodes CASSLVPASYEQYF.

This clonotype was seen a handful of times. The CDR3: CATSRASSYNEQFF. CDR3 sequence (DNA): TGTGCCACCAGCAGAGCGAGCTCCTACAATGAGCAGTTCTTC. V is TRBV15 and J is TRBJ2-1; D is uncertain. Germline V gives CDR1 LNHNV, CDR2 YYDKDF (reference sequence). Trimming removed 1 base at V and 0 bases at J, with 4 bases between. The CDR3 spans 14 residues.

This clonotype was detected ten times or more. The gene calls are TRBV27 and TRBJ2-3; TRBD2 aligns across 8 bases. V lost 7 bases to trimming and J lost 0 bases; unmatched junction nucleotides: 6. From germline, CDR1 is MNHEY and CDR2 SMNVEV (reference sequence). This CDR3 has 15 residues. CDR3 bases: TGTGCCAGCAAACACGGGGGGGTAAGCACAGATACGCAGTATTTT. Protein product: CASKHGGVSTDTQYF.

This rearrangement joins TRBV2 to TRBJ2-1; 8 nucleotides agree with TRBD1. The germline V gene encodes CDR1 SNHLY and CDR2 FYNNEI. The CDR3 runs 15 residues. The junction had 10 bases not matched to a gene; V was cut back by 8 bases and J by 4 bases. CDR3 region: CASDSGTGSYNEQFF. CDR3 DNA sequence: TGTGCCAGCGACTCCGGGACAGGTTCTTACAATGAGCAGTTCTTC.

This clonotype occurred many times. This rearrangement joins TRBV9 to TRBJ2-3; D is uncertain. The V end lost 1 base, the J end lost 3 bases, and 3 bases lay between the germline ends. Germline V gives CDR1 SGDLS, CDR2 YYNGEE. The CDR3 runs to 12 residues. Here the CDR3 DNA reads TGTGCCAGCAGCGTAATGACAGATACGCAGTATTTT. It yields the protein CASSVMTDTQYF.

This clonotype was found many times. CDR3 nucleotide sequence: TGTGCCAGCGGAGTAGGCCGGGACTACGAGCAGTACGTC. It codes for CASGVGRDYEQYV. V gene TRBV2 combines with J gene TRBJ2-7, with D perhaps matching TRBD2 (5 bases). The germline CDR1 and CDR2 sequences are SNHLY and FYNNEI. The germline V and J ends were trimmed by 8 bases and 3 bases, with 14 bases remaining between them. The CDR3 length is 13 residues.

The chain employs TRBV5-1 and TRBJ1-3; 7 bases align to TRBD1. Losses at the gene ends were 4 bases for V and 4 bases for J; bases not matched to a gene: 8. CDR1 is SGHRS, CDR2 YFSETQ, per germline. The CDR3 totals 15 residues. This CDR3 reads CASSPGSRGGNTIYF. CDR3 bases: TGCGCCAGCAGCCCCGGGAGCAGGGGGGGAAACACCATATATTTT.

V gene TRBV12-3 or TRBV12-4 combines with J gene TRBJ1-1; TRBD1 matches at 7 bases. This CDR3 is built from 14 residues. The junction had 7 bases not matched to a gene; V was cut back by 4 bases and J by 5 bases. The DNA for the CDR3 is TGTGCCAGCAGTTCCCGACAGGGAAGGACTGAAGCTTTCTTT. This gives the protein CASSSRQGRTEAFF.

CDR3 protein: CAISPRGSEQYF. Written as DNA, the CDR3 is TGTGCCATCAGCCCGAGAGGGAGCGAGCAGTACTTC. The genes are TRBV10-3 and TRBJ2-7, with a tentative D call TRBD2 (5 bases). This CDR3 comprises 12 residues. Between the trimmed V and J ends, which lost 6 bases and 6 bases, there was a span of 12 bases. CDR1 is ENHRY, CDR2 SYGVKD, per germline.

In its sample, this clonotype was seen a few times. The chain recombines TRBV12-3 or TRBV12-4 with TRBJ2-7; D call uncertain. The CDR3 has 13 amino acids. The V end lost 1 base, the J end lost 3 bases, and 7 bases lay between the germline ends. The CDR3 here is CASSLGRIYEQYF. In DNA, the CDR3 is TGTGCCAGCAGTTTAGGCAGGATCTACGAGCAGTACTTC.

This clonotype turned up a few times. This chain uses TRBV3-1 with TRBJ2-7; D is undetermined. Trimming pared 10 bases from V and 6 bases from J, leaving 16 bases between. Germline V CDR1 and CDR2: LGHDT, YNNKEL (reference sequence). The CDR3 length is 12 residues. CDR3 sequence reads: CATQVGQSEQYF. As DNA, the CDR3 is TGTGCCACCCAAGTTGGGCAGAGCGAGCAGTACTTC.

This clonotype was observed at least ten times. The chain uses TRBV10-3 and TRBJ2-7; the match to TRBD2 covers 11 bases. The CDR3 has 15 amino acids. From germline, CDR1 is ENHRY and CDR2 SYGVKD. The ends lost 6 bases at V and 4 bases at J; junction bases unmatched: 8. The CDR3: CAIRSTSGVGYEQYF. In DNA, the CDR3 is TGTGCCATCAGGTCGACTAGCGGGGTAGGATACGAGCAGTACTTC.

This clonotype was seen a handful of times. The CDR3 sequence: CSARRGGTSQETQYF. CDR3 sequence (DNA): TGCAGTGCTAGACGGGGGGGGACTTCACAAGAGACCCAGTACTTC. The gene calls are TRBV20-1 and TRBJ2-5; 8 nucleotides match TRBD2. Looked up from germline, CDR1 is DFQATT and CDR2 is SNEGSKA (reference sequence). CDR3 length: 15 amino acids. Trimming at V came to 2 bases and at J to 2 bases, leaving 7 bases not matched to a gene.

This clonotype has more than one count but fewer than ten. The rearrangement links TRBV7-6 to TRBJ2-3; 7 bases fit TRBD2. Germline CDR1 and CDR2: SGHVS and FNYEAQ. The CDR3 sequence is 17 residues long. Trimming took 2 bases from V and 1 from J; bases not matched to a gene: 9. CDR3 sequence reads: CASSLTTSAGGTDTQYF. The CDR3 bases are TGTGCCAGCAGCTTAACTACGTCGGCGGGGGGCACAGATACGCAGTATTTT.

This clonotype was detected a few times. V is TRBV7-8 and J is TRBJ2-3; no definite D call. Trimming shortened V by 2 bases and J by 5 bases, and 8 bases separated the two germline ends. Germline CDR1 and CDR2: SGHVS and FQNEAQ. The CDR3 sequence is 13 residues long. This CDR3 reads CASSLMLGDTQYF. The CDR3 bases are TGTGCCAGCAGCTTAATGTTAGGAGATACGCAGTATTTT.

The rearrangement links TRBV6-5 to TRBJ1-5; TRBD1 aligns across 7 bases. J gave up 1 base and V 5 bases, and 2 bases lay outside the gene matches. Germline V lookup: CDR1 MNHEY, CDR2 SVGAGI. This CDR3 spans 14 amino acids. Written as DNA, the CDR3 is TGTGCCAGCAGTAAGGGACAGAGCAATCAGCCCCAGCATTTT. As protein: CASSKGQSNQPQHF.

As regards this clonotype: The junction does not match germline at one end; this may be a read error. This chain links TRBV2 with TRBJ1-5, with 9 nucleotides matching TRBD1. The germline CDR1 and CDR2 sequences are SNHLY and FYNNEI. The CDR3 has 18 residues. The CDR3 DNA reads TGTGCCAGCAGAAGTAGGACAGGGGTCGCTTATAGCAATCAGCCCAAGCATTTT. Protein product: CASRSRTGVAYSNQPKHF.

This rearrangement joins TRBV24-1 to TRBJ1-5; no reliable D call. The germline CDR1 and CDR2 sequences are KGHDR and SFDVKD. Trimming stripped 4 bases from V and 7 bases from J, with 10 bases between. The CDR3 extends over 13 amino acids. The DNA of the CDR3 is TGTGCCACCAGTGACTTCGTAGGACAGCCCCAGCATTTT. This encodes CATSDFVGQPQHF.

This clonotype was recorded a few times. The chain carries TRBV2 and TRBJ1-5; the D gene is possibly TRBD1 (5 bases). CDR1 is SNHLY and CDR2 is FYNNEI in the germline V gene. V lost 3 bases to trimming and J lost 6 bases, with 15 bases between them. CDR3 length: 15 amino acids. The CDR3 spells CASSDERAGGQPQHF. The CDR3 DNA follows: TGTGCCAGCAGTGATGAGAGGGCGGGGGGTCAGCCCCAGCATTTT.

The rearrangement links TRBV5-1 to TRBJ2-5; D possibly uses TRBD1 or TRBD2 (6 bases each). Germline CDR1 and CDR2: SGHRS and YFSETQ. The CDR3 extends over 16 amino acids. Trimming left V 4 bases short and J 0 bases short, with 16 bases between. The CDR3 nucleotides read TGCGCCAGCAGCCCGAAGACAGGAGGGTACCAAGAGACCCAGTACTTC. Its translation is CASSPKTGGYQETQYF.

The chain is built from TRBV7-9 and TRBJ2-5; 8 bases are a match to TRBD1. The germline CDR1 and CDR2 sequences are SEHNR and FQNEAQ (reference sequence). The length of the CDR3 is 16 residues. J lost 7 bases, V lost 1 base, and 11 bases had no gene match. DNA for the CDR3: TGTGCCAGCAGCTTAGACAGGGGGTGGACAAAAGGGACCCAGTACTTC. Translated, it gives CASSLDRGWTKGTQYF.

The V and J genes are TRBV4-1 and TRBJ2-4; D gene unclear. V shed 1 base and J shed 7 bases, with 8 bases lying between them. From germline, CDR1 is MGHRA and CDR2 YSYEKL. CDR3 size: 13 residues. The CDR3 DNA reads as TGCGCCAGCAGCCAAGTTCTCGACAACATTCAGTACTTC. It specifies CASSQVLDNIQYF.